The rows below give T cell receptor beta chains drawn from one sample of a study of blood T cell repertoires in COVID-19. The table came from immunoSEQ multiplex PCR; TCRdb's copy has only in-frame clones and leaves some out. This table has 50,000 to 75,000 clones, around 77% appearing once. Sequenced input: peripheral blood. These receptors came from an elderly man with active or convalescent COVID-19. Both conserved end residues are part of each CDR3. Each record gives: D gene, J gene, V gene, clone size, CDR3 DNA, CDR3 protein. The D gene is left open where the match is weak. Expanded clones get a size class; other rows say once, few or many, or leave the size out.

.	TRBJ2-1	TRBV4-1	many	TGCGCCAGCAGCCTAGGGAGCGGCGATGAGCAGTTCTTC	CASSLGSGDEQFF
TRBD2	TRBJ2-1	TRBV15	.	TGTGCCACCAGCAAAATATCCGGGACTAACAATGAGCAGTTCTTC	CATSKISGTNNEQFF
.	TRBJ2-7	TRBV7-8	once	TGTGCCAGCAGCGGCAGGGGAATTTACGAGCAGTACTTC	CASSGRGIYEQYF
.	TRBJ2-2	TRBV2	few	TGTGCCAGCAGTGTCGCCAGGGGGGTTGTCGGGGAGCTGTTTTTT	CASSVARGVVGELFF
TRBD1	TRBJ2-5	TRBV10-3	once	TGTGCCATCAACCCGACAGGGGCCGAAGAGACCCAGTACTTC	CAINPTGAEETQYF
.	TRBJ2-5	TRBV9	.	TGTGCCAGCAGCTTGACAGGACCAGAGACCCAGTACTTC	CASSLTGPETQYF
TRBD2	TRBJ2-1	TRBV11-2	.	TGTGCCAGCAGCTTCGGCGGGAGCTCCTACAATGAGCAGTTCTTC	CASSFGGSSYNEQFF
.	TRBJ2-1	TRBV6-6	.	TGTGCCAGCAGTTTACCTACCCGAGGCCAACAGTTCTTC	CASSLPTRGQQFF
TRBD1	TRBJ2-7	TRBV19	once	TGTGCCAGTAGTCCCGTGGACAGGGCCAGGGACGAGCAGTACTTC	CASSPVDRARDEQYF
TRBD2	TRBJ2-5	TRBV2	.	TGTGCCAGCAGTGAGGGACTAGCGGGACAAGAGACCCAGTACTTC	CASSEGLAGQETQYF
.	TRBJ1-4	TRBV28	.	TGTGCCAGCAGCTACTACAGGGCTAATGAAAAACTGTTTTTT	CASSYYRANEKLFF
.	TRBJ1-6	TRBV25-1	.	TGTGCCAGCAGTGATACCGTTGGGGAGAGATCACCCCTCCACTTT	CASSDTVGERSPLHF
.	TRBJ2-4	TRBV4-2	few	TGTGCCAGCAGCCAAGATCAGAAGGGGTTCGTAGCCAAAAACATTCAGTACTTC	CASSQDQKGFVAKNIQYF
TRBD1	TRBJ1-1	TRBV7-6	.	TGTGCCAGCAGCTTAGAAGGACAGGGTGACACTGAAGCTTTCTTT	CASSLEGQGDTEAFF
.	TRBJ1-1	TRBV7-6	many	TGTGCCAGCAGCTTATCTCCAGGATTGAACACTGAAGCTTTCTTT	CASSLSPGLNTEAFF
.	TRBJ2-5	TRBV12-3/TRBV12-4	.	TGTGCCAGCAGTGCTAGCTATCAAGAGACCCAGTACTTC	CASSASYQETQYF
TRBD2	TRBJ2-1	TRBV3-1/TRBV3-2	.	TGTGCCAGCAGCCAAGAAGGGGGACTAGCGGGCATCAATGAGCAGTTCTTC	CASSQEGGLAGINEQFF
TRBD1	TRBJ2-4	TRBV6-6	once	TGTGCCAGCAGTCCCAGCCCGGGACAGGGGACCTTAGCCAAAAACATTCAGTACTTC	CASSPSPGQGTLAKNIQYF
TRBD2	TRBJ2-2	TRBV9	.	TGTGCCAGCAGCGTAGAACTGTCCGGGGGGGCGAACACCGGGGAGCTGTTTTTT	CASSVELSGGANTGELFF
TRBD1	TRBJ1-1	TRBV19	.	TGTGCCAGTACCCCGGGACAGGCAAACACTGAAGCTTTCTTT	CASTPGQANTEAFF
TRBD1	TRBJ1-1	TRBV2	.	TGTGCCAGCAGTCCGGACAGGGCGAGCACTGAAGCTTTCTTT	CASSPDRASTEAFF
.	TRBJ1-1	TRBV12-3/TRBV12-4	few	TGTGCCAGCAGTTCCCGGGGTACTGAAGCTTTCTTT	CASSSRGTEAFF
TRBD1	TRBJ2-4	TRBV19	.	TGTGCCAGTCGACAGGGGGTAGAAAACATTCAGTACTTC	CASRQGVENIQYF
TRBD2	TRBJ2-3	TRBV28	.	TGTGCCAGCAGTTTAACGGGAGGGCCAGATACGCAGTATTTT	CASSLTGGPDTQYF
TRBD1	TRBJ1-1	TRBV7-9	once	TGTGCCAGCAGCCTCACAGGGGAACAAGCTTTCTTT	CASSLTGEQAFF
TRBD1	TRBJ1-2	TRBV6-6	.	TGTGCCAGCAGTTACTCACCGGGACAGGGATATGGCTACACCTTC	CASSYSPGQGYGYTF
TRBD2	TRBJ2-1	TRBV5-5	.	TGTGCCAGCAGCCAACGAGCGGGGGCCAACTCCTACAATGAGCAGTTCTTC	CASSQRAGANSYNEQFF
TRBD2	TRBJ2-2	TRBV6-2/TRBV6-3	few	TGTGCCAGCAGTTACGGCAGGGAGGGCACCGGGGAGCTGTTTTTT	CASSYGREGTGELFF
.	TRBJ1-2	TRBV20-1	.	TGCAGTGCTAGTGACCCGTATGGCTACACCTTC	CSASDPYGYTF
TRBD1	TRBJ1-4	TRBV6-2/TRBV6-3	few	TGTGCCAGCAGCCCTTCCGGGACAGATGAAAAACTGTTTTTT	CASSPSGTDEKLFF
.	TRBJ2-2	TRBV9	.	TGTGCCAGCAATGACGGGGCCGGGGAGCTGTTTTTT	CASNDGAGELFF
TRBD1	TRBJ1-2	TRBV6-2/TRBV6-3	.	TGTGCCAGCAGTACCGGACAGGGGATCTATGGCTACACCTTC	CASSTGQGIYGYTF
TRBD2	TRBJ2-3	TRBV4-2	.	TGTGCCAGCAGCCAAGGTCTAGCGGGGGGGCGAGTCACAGATACGCAGTATTTT	CASSQGLAGGRVTDTQYF
TRBD1	TRBJ1-2	TRBV28	.	TGTGCCAGCAGTTCGACAGGGTTTGTCCACACCTTC	CASSSTGFVHTF
.	TRBJ2-7	TRBV7-8	.	TGTGCCAGCAGCTTACGACAGGATAGTCCCTACGAGCAGTACTTC	CASSLRQDSPYEQYF
TRBD2	TRBJ2-3	TRBV5-1	.	TGCGCCAGCAGCTTGGTTGGGGGAGGGGCAGATACGCAGTATTTT	CASSLVGGGADTQYF
TRBD1	TRBJ2-5	TRBV5-1	.	TGCGCCAGCAGCCCGTCCGGGACAGGGCACGAGACCCAGTACTTC	CASSPSGTGHETQYF
.	TRBJ1-2	TRBV6-5	many	TGTGCCAGCAGCACACCGGGGGGCTTTTGGGGCTACACCTTC	CASSTPGGFWGYTF
.	TRBJ2-7	TRBV6-5	once	TGTGCCAGCAGTTCCCCAGGGGCCTTGAGGAACGAGCAGTACTTC	CASSSPGALRNEQYF
.	TRBJ2-3	TRBV5-1	.	TGCGCCAGCAGCTTGGCCGGGGGGCGCACAGATACGCAGTATTTT	CASSLAGGRTDTQYF
.	TRBJ2-7	TRBV24-1	.	TGTGCCACCAGTGCCGGCAGCGGCCTATACGAGCAGTACTTC	CATSAGSGLYEQYF
.	TRBJ2-3	TRBV5-1	.	TGCGCCAGCAGCATTTACACGGGGTCAGATACGCAGTATTTT	CASSIYTGSDTQYF